This T cell receptor (beta chain) was sequenced for a study of metastatic and nonmetastatic thyroid tumors. This clone was seen at least ten times. Its antigen remains unidentified. Thyroid surgery had not been preceded by any treatment in any patient. Study processing details: Built for papillary thyroid cancer, a distant-metastasis classifier drew on CDR3 differences across clinicopathological groups. TCRdb re-analyzed the PCR reads using MiXCR. Here the V and J calls rest on TCRdb's processing, not on the authors' analysis. This table has about 48,000 clones, around 21% appearing once. CDR1 and CDR2 (germline): SGHVS, FQNEAQ. The CDR3 is 16 residues long. Trimming at V came to 6 bases and at J to 4 bases, leaving 15 bases not matched to a gene. The study's findings and limits: Versus benign nodules, malignant thyroid tumors reportedly had significantly higher TCR beta diversity, in blood and tumor.

The chain links TRBV7-8 to TRBJ2-7; 7 bases are a match to TRBD2. This TCR was recovered from a male donor with papillary thyroid cancer or a benign thyroid nodule (not recorded which). Some clones in this sample may be carry-over from other donors' samples. The sample consisted of blood. For the CDR3, the DNA is TGTGCCAGCAGACCTCACCCCGGGACTAACGTATACGAGCAGTACTTC. This gives the protein CASRPHPGTNVYEQYF.